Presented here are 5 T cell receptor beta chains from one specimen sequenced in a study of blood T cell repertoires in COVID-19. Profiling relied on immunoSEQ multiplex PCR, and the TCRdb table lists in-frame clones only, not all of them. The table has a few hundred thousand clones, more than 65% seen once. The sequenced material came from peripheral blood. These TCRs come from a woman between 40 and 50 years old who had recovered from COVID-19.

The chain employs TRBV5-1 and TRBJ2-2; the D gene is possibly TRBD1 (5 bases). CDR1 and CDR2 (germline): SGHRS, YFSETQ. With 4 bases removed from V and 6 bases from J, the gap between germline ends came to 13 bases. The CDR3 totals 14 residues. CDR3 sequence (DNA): TGCGCCAGCAGCCCGGCAGGGTTGCCCGGGGAGCTGTTTTTT. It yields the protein CASSPAGLPGELFF.

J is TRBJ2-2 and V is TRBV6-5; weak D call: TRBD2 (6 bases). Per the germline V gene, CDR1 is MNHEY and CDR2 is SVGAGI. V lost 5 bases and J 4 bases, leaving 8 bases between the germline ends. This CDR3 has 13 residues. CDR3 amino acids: CASSISGTGELFF. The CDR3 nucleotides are TGTGCCAGCAGTATTAGCGGCACCGGGGAGCTGTTTTTT.

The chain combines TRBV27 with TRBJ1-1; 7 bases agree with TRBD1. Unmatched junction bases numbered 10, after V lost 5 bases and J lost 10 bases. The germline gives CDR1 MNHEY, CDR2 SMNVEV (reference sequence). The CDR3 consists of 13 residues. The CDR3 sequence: CASSPLDRVGAFF. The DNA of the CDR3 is TGTGCCAGCAGTCCCCTTGACAGGGTGGGAGCTTTCTTT.

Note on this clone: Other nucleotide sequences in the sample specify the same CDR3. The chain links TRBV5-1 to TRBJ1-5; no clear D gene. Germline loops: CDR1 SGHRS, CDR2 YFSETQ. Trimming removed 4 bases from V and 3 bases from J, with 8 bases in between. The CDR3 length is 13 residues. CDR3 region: CASSLDINQPQHF. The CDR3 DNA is TGCGCCAGCAGCCTGGATATCAATCAGCCCCAGCATTTT. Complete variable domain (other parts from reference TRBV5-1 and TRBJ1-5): KAGVTQTPRYLIKTRGQQVTLSCSPISGHRSVSWYQQTPGQGLQFLFEYFSETQRNKGNFPGRFSGRQFSNSRSEMNVSTLELGDSALYLCASSLDINQPQHFGDGTRLSIL.

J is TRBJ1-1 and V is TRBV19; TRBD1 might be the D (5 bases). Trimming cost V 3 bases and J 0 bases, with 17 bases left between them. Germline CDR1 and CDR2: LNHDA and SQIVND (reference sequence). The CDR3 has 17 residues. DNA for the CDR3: TGTGCCAGTAGTATTAGCCTTTCTAGGGGCGTGAACACTGAAGCTTTCTTT. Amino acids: CASSISLSRGVNTEAFF.